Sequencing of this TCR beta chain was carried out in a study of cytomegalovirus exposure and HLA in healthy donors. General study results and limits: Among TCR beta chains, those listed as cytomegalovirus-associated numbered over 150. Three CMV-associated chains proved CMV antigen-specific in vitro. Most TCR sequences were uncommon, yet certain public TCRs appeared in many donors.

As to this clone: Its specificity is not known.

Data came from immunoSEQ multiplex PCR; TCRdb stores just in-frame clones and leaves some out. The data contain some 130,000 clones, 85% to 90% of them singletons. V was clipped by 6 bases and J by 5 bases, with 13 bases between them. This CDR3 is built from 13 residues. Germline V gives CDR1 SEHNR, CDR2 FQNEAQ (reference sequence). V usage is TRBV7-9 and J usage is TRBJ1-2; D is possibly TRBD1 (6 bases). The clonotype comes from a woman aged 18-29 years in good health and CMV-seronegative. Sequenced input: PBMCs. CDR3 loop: CASSKRDIYGYTF. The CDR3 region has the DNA TGTGCCAGCAGTAAACGGGACATTTATGGCTACACCTTC.